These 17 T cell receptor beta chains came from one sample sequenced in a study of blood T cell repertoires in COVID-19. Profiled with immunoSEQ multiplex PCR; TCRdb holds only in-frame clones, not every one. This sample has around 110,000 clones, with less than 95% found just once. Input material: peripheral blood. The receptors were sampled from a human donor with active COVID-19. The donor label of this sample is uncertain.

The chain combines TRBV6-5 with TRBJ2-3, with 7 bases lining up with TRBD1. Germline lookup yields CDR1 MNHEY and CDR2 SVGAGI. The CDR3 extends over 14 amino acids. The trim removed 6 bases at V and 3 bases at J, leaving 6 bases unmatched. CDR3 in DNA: TGTGCCAGCAGACCGGACAGGCGAACAGATACGCAGTATTTT. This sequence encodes CASRPDRRTDTQYF.

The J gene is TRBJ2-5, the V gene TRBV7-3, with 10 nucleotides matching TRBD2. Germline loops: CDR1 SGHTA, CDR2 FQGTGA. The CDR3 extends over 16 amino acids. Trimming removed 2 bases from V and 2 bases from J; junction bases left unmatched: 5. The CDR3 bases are TGTGCCAGCAGCTTAGGGTTAGCGGGGGGACAAGAGACCCAGTACTTC. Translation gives CASSLGLAGGQETQYF.

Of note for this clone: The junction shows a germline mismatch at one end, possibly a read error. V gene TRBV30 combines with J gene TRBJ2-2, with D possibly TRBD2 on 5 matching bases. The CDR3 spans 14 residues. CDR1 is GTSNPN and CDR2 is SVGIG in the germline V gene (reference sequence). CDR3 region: CAGRADMNTGELFF. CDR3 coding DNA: TGTGCCGGGAGAGCAGACATGAACACCGGGGAGCTGTTTTTT.

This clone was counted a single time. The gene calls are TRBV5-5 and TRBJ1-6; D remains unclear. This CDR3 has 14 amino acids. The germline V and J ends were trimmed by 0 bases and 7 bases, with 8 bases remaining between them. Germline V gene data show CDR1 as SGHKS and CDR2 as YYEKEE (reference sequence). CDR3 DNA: TGTGCCAGCAGCTTGGTGACAAGGAATTCACCCCTCCACTTT. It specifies CASSLVTRNSPLHF.

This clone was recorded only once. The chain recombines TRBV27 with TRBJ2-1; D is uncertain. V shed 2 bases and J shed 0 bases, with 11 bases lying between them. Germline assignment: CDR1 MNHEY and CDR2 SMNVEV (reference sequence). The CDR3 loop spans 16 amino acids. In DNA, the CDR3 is TGTGCCAGCAGTTTAAACTATGGTGGCTCCTACAATGAGCAGTTCTTC. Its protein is CASSLNYGGSYNEQFF.

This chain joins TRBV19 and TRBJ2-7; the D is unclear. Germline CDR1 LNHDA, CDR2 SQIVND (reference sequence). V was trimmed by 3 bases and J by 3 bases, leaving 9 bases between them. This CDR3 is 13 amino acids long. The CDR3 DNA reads TGTGCCAGTAGTATCCCGAACAGCTACGAGCAGTACTTC. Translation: CASSIPNSYEQYF.

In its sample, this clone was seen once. This chain's CDR3 is CASSKLDRRDTEAFF. The DNA for the CDR3 is TGTGCCAGCTCAAAACTCGACCGGCGGGACACTGAAGCTTTCTTT. This rearrangement joins TRBV18 to TRBJ1-1; D gene ambiguous. The germline V and J ends were trimmed by 5 bases and 3 bases, with 16 bases remaining between them. The CDR3 contains 15 residues. Germline CDR1 is KGHSH and CDR2 is LQKENI.

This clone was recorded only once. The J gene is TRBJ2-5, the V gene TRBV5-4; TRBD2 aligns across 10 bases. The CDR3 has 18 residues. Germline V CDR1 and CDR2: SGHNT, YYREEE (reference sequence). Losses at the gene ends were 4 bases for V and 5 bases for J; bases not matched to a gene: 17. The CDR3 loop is CASSHGFKSGGAWETQYF. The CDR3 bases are TGTGCCAGCAGCCACGGGTTCAAAAGCGGGGGGGCCTGGGAGACCCAGTACTTC.

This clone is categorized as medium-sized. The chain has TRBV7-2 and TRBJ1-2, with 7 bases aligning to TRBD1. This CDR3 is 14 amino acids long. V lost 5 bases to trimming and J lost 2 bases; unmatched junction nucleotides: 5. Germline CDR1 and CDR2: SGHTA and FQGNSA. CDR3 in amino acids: CASSPGGQNYGYTF. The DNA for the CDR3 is TGTGCCAGCAGCCCAGGGGGACAGAACTATGGCTACACCTTC.

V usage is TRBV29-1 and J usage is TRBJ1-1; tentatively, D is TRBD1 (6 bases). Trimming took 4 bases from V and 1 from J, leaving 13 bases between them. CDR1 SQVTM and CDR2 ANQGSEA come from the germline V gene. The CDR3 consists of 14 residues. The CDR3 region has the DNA TGCAGCGTTGTGCTCTTGGACAGGAACACTGAAGCTTTCTTT. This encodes CSVVLLDRNTEAFF.

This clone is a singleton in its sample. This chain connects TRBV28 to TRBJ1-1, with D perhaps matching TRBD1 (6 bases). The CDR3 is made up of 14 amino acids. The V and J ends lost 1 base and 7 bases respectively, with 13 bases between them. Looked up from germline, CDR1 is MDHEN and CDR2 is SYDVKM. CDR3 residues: CASSLYRVLGEAFF. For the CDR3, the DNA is TGTGCCAGCAGTTTATACAGGGTATTGGGTGAAGCTTTCTTT.

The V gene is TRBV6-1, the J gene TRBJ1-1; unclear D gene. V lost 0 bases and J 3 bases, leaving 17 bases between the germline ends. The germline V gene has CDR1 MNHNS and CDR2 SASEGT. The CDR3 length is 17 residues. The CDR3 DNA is TGTGCCAGCAGTGAAGCGCTTCGGGGAGAATGGGACACTGAAGCTTTCTTT. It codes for CASSEALRGEWDTEAFF.

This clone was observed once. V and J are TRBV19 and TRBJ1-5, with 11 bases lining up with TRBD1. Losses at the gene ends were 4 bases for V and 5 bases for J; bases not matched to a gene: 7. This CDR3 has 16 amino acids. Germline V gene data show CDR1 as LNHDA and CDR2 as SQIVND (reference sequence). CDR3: CASSKDRGLGDQPQHF. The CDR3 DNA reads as TGTGCCAGTAGTAAGGACAGGGGGCTTGGGGATCAGCCCCAGCATTTT.

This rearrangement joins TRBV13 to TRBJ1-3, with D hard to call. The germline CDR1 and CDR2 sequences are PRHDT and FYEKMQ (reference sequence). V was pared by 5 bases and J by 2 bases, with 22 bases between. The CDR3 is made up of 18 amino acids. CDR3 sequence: CASSPTTRREKPGNTIYF. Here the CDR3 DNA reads TGTGCCAGCAGCCCTACAACCCGAAGGGAGAAACCTGGAAACACCATATATTTT.

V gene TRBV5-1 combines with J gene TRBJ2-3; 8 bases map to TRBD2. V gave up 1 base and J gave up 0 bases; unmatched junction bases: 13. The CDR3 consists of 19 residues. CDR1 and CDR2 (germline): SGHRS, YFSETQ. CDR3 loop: CASSLLGGLAGLSTDTQYF. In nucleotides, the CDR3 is TGCGCCAGCAGCTTGCTCGGGGGATTAGCGGGGTTAAGCACAGATACGCAGTATTTT.

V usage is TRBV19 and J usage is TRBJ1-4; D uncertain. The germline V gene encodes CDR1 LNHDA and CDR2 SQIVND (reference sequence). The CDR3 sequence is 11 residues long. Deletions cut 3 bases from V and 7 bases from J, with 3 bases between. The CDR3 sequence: CASSIREKLFF. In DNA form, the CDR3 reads TGTGCCAGTAGTATCCGTGAAAAACTGTTTTTT.

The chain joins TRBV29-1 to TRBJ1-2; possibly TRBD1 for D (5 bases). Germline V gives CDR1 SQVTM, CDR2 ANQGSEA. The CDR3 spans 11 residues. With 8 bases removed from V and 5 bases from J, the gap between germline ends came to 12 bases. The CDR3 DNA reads TGCAGCTCGGCGGGGGGGTATGGCTACACCTTC. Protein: CSSAGGYGYTF.